The rows below give T cell receptor beta chains drawn from one sample of a study of blood T cell repertoires in COVID-19. TCRdb keeps only in-frame clones here, not all; method: immunoSEQ multiplex PCR. The sample lists 40,000 to 45,000 clones, roughly nine tenths occurring once. Sequenced: peripheral blood. These receptors were taken from a man aged 50-60 years with active COVID-19. The CDR3 runs from the conserved cysteine through the conserved F or W. A D gene is named only where the DNA matches it firmly. A clone size is listed for some rows: how often the clone was seen (once, few, many), or a class if it is expanded.

j_call: TRBJ2-3
d_call: TRBD1
v_call: TRBV5-8
clone_size: NA
cdr3_aa: CASSYGQGTDTQYF
cdr3_nt: TGTGCCAGCAGCTACGGACAGGGGACAGATACGCAGTATTTT

j_call: TRBJ2-7
d_call: NA
v_call: TRBV6-6
clone_size: NA
cdr3_aa: CASRLSYEQYF
cdr3_nt: TGTGCCAGCAGACTGTCCTACGAGCAGTACTTC

j_call: TRBJ2-1
d_call: TRBD1
v_call: TRBV7-3
clone_size: once
cdr3_aa: CASSPQGATYNEQFF
cdr3_nt: TGTGCCAGCAGCCCGCAGGGGGCTACCTACAATGAGCAGTTCTTC

j_call: TRBJ2-2
d_call: TRBD2
v_call: TRBV28
clone_size: NA
cdr3_aa: CASSLAGLAGSPPPGELFF
cdr3_nt: TGTGCCAGCAGTTTGGCGGGACTAGCGGGGTCACCACCCCCCGGGGAGCTGTTTTTT

j_call: TRBJ1-5
d_call: TRBD1
v_call: TRBV18
clone_size: NA
cdr3_aa: CASSPRDRSDQPQHF
cdr3_nt: TGTGCCAGCTCACCTAGGGACAGAAGCGATCAGCCCCAGCATTTT

j_call: TRBJ2-7
d_call: NA
v_call: TRBV3-1/TRBV3-2
clone_size: few
cdr3_aa: CASSQDHTPSYEQYF
cdr3_nt: TGTGCCAGCAGCCAAGATCATACACCTTCCTACGAGCAGTACTTC

j_call: TRBJ2-7
d_call: NA
v_call: TRBV7-8
clone_size: NA
cdr3_aa: CASRTLGGERVEQYF
cdr3_nt: TGTGCCAGCAGAACCCTAGGGGGAGAAAGGGTCGAGCAGTACTTC

j_call: TRBJ2-5
d_call: TRBD2
v_call: TRBV28
clone_size: NA
cdr3_aa: CASSLEYDDWTSGPPVGETQYF
cdr3_nt: TGTGCCAGCAGTTTAGAATACGATGATTGGACTAGCGGACCTCCGGTAGGAGAGACCCAGTACTTC

j_call: TRBJ2-1
d_call: NA
v_call: TRBV7-3
clone_size: once
cdr3_aa: CASSLTGGTGNEQFF
cdr3_nt: TGTGCCAGCAGCTTAACGGGGGGAACAGGCAATGAGCAGTTCTTC

j_call: TRBJ2-1
d_call: NA
v_call: TRBV5-5
clone_size: NA
cdr3_aa: CASSLQGSYHNEQFF
cdr3_nt: TGTGCCAGCAGCTTGCAGGGGTCGTACCACAATGAGCAGTTCTTC

j_call: TRBJ2-5
d_call: NA
v_call: TRBV4-3
clone_size: NA
cdr3_aa: CASSRGTGEAETQYF
cdr3_nt: TGCGCCAGCAGCCGGGGTACAGGGGAGGCGGAGACCCAGTACTTC

j_call: TRBJ2-3
d_call: TRBD1
v_call: TRBV6-5
clone_size: NA
cdr3_aa: CASRTDRELTDTQYF
cdr3_nt: TGTGCCAGCAGGACGGACAGGGAACTCACAGATACGCAGTATTTT

j_call: TRBJ2-2
d_call: TRBD2
v_call: TRBV7-3
clone_size: NA
cdr3_aa: CASSLLAGTGELFF
cdr3_nt: TGTGCCAGCAGCTTGCTAGCGGGAACCGGGGAGCTGTTTTTT

j_call: TRBJ2-5
d_call: TRBD2
v_call: TRBV28
clone_size: NA
cdr3_aa: CASSTRGGETQYF
cdr3_nt: TGTGCCAGCAGTACAAGGGGAGGGGAGACCCAGTACTTC

j_call: TRBJ2-2
d_call: TRBD2
v_call: TRBV9
clone_size: NA
cdr3_aa: CASSPGLLFTGELFF
cdr3_nt: TGTGCCAGCAGCCCGGGACTACTCTTCACCGGGGAGCTGTTTTTT

j_call: TRBJ2-7
d_call: NA
v_call: TRBV19
clone_size: NA
cdr3_aa: CASSIELYEQYF
cdr3_nt: TGTGCCAGTAGTATAGAGTTATACGAGCAGTACTTC

j_call: TRBJ2-6
d_call: TRBD1
v_call: TRBV18
clone_size: once
cdr3_aa: CASSPQGQGISGANVLTF
cdr3_nt: TGTGCCAGCTCACCCCAGGGACAGGGGATCTCTGGGGCCAACGTCCTGACTTTC

j_call: TRBJ2-7
d_call: TRBD2
v_call: TRBV28
clone_size: NA
cdr3_aa: CASSLRPSGMYEQYF
cdr3_nt: TGTGCCAGCAGTTTAAGACCCAGCGGGATGTACGAGCAGTACTTC

j_call: TRBJ1-5
d_call: NA
v_call: TRBV28
clone_size: once
cdr3_aa: CASSLNLGAGQPQHF
cdr3_nt: TGTGCCAGCAGTCTAAATTTGGGGGCAGGTCAGCCCCAGCATTTT

j_call: TRBJ2-7
d_call: TRBD2
v_call: TRBV5-5
clone_size: NA
cdr3_aa: CASSPGLAGYEQYF
cdr3_nt: TGTGCCAGCAGCCCGGGACTAGCAGGCTACGAGCAGTACTTC

j_call: TRBJ1-5
d_call: NA
v_call: TRBV6-1
clone_size: once
cdr3_aa: CASSEITPNQPQHF
cdr3_nt: TGTGCCAGCAGTGAAATCACACCCAATCAGCCCCAGCATTTT

j_call: TRBJ2-5
d_call: NA
v_call: TRBV9
clone_size: NA
cdr3_aa: CASSASQRPETQYF
cdr3_nt: TGTGCCAGCAGCGCGTCACAGAGACCAGAGACCCAGTACTTC

j_call: TRBJ2-2
d_call: NA
v_call: TRBV21-1
clone_size: NA
cdr3_aa: CASSLRDRANTGELFF
cdr3_nt: TGTGCCAGCAGCCTCCGGGACAGAGCAAACACCGGGGAGCTGTTTTTT

j_call: TRBJ2-3
d_call: NA
v_call: TRBV6-1
clone_size: NA
cdr3_aa: CASSERAGTDTQYF
cdr3_nt: TGTGCCAGCAGTGAAAGAGCCGGCACAGATACGCAGTATTTT

j_call: TRBJ2-4
d_call: TRBD2
v_call: TRBV19
clone_size: NA
cdr3_aa: CASSIRGGNIQYF
cdr3_nt: TGTGCCAGTAGTATTCGGGGGGGAAACATTCAGTACTTC

j_call: TRBJ2-3
d_call: TRBD2
v_call: TRBV5-1
clone_size: NA
cdr3_aa: CASMATSGGTDTQYF
cdr3_nt: TGCGCCAGCATGGCGACTAGCGGAGGCACAGATACGCAGTATTTT

j_call: TRBJ2-3
d_call: NA
v_call: TRBV3-1/TRBV3-2
clone_size: NA
cdr3_aa: CASTGTLTDTQYF
cdr3_nt: TGTGCCAGCACTGGGACTCTCACAGATACGCAGTATTTT

j_call: TRBJ1-1
d_call: NA
v_call: TRBV6-5
clone_size: NA
cdr3_aa: CASTQQGRNTEAFF
cdr3_nt: TGTGCCAGCACACAACAGGGAAGGAACACTGAAGCTTTCTTT

j_call: TRBJ1-1
d_call: TRBD1
v_call: TRBV19
clone_size: NA
cdr3_aa: CASRSRQGDTEAFF
cdr3_nt: TGTGCCAGTAGGTCGCGACAGGGAGACACTGAAGCTTTCTTT

j_call: TRBJ2-2
d_call: TRBD1
v_call: TRBV5-1
clone_size: NA
cdr3_aa: CASSPGTGNTGELFF
cdr3_nt: TGCGCCAGCAGTCCCGGGACAGGGAACACCGGGGAGCTGTTTTTT

j_call: TRBJ2-7
d_call: TRBD2
v_call: TRBV5-4
clone_size: NA
cdr3_aa: CASSSGGGRLYEQYF
cdr3_nt: TGTGCCAGCAGCTCCGGCGGGGGGAGGCTTTACGAGCAGTACTTC

j_call: TRBJ2-2
d_call: TRBD2
v_call: TRBV7-2
clone_size: NA
cdr3_aa: CASSLVAGVHGELFF
cdr3_nt: TGTGCCAGCAGCTTAGTGGCGGGAGTTCACGGGGAGCTGTTTTTT

j_call: TRBJ1-4
d_call: NA
v_call: TRBV28
clone_size: NA
cdr3_aa: CASTPGEGLPGQEKLFF
cdr3_nt: TGTGCCAGCACCCCCGGGGAGGGACTCCCCGGGCAAGAAAAACTGTTTTTT

j_call: TRBJ2-5
d_call: TRBD2
v_call: TRBV7-6
clone_size: NA
cdr3_aa: CASSLRGGGRGETQYF
cdr3_nt: TGTGCCAGCAGCTTACGTGGTGGAGGGAGGGGAGAGACCCAGTACTTC

j_call: TRBJ2-1
d_call: NA
v_call: TRBV7-9
clone_size: NA
cdr3_aa: CASEDSNYNEQFF
cdr3_nt: TGTGCCAGCGAGGACAGTAACTACAATGAGCAGTTCTTC

j_call: TRBJ2-1
d_call: TRBD1
v_call: TRBV11-2
clone_size: once
cdr3_aa: CASSLDGTGAPEQFF
cdr3_nt: TGTGCCAGCAGCTTAGACGGGACAGGGGCCCCAGAGCAGTTCTTC

j_call: TRBJ2-2
d_call: TRBD1
v_call: TRBV2
clone_size: NA
cdr3_aa: CASSLGTVFGTGELFF
cdr3_nt: TGTGCCAGCAGTCTTGGGACAGTGTTTGGTACCGGGGAGCTGTTTTTT

j_call: TRBJ2-1
d_call: NA
v_call: TRBV7-9
clone_size: NA
cdr3_aa: CASSLSVTNNEQFF
cdr3_nt: TGTGCCAGCAGCTTATCTGTGACTAACAATGAGCAGTTCTTC

j_call: TRBJ2-1
d_call: TRBD2
v_call: TRBV11-3
clone_size: NA
cdr3_aa: CASSPGTSGIHEQFF
cdr3_nt: TGTGCCAGCAGCCCAGGGACTAGCGGGATACATGAGCAGTTCTTC

j_call: TRBJ2-1
d_call: NA
v_call: TRBV6-2/TRBV6-3
clone_size: NA
cdr3_aa: CASSYFGHWQFF
cdr3_nt: TGTGCCAGCAGTTACTTTGGACATTGGCAGTTCTTC

j_call: TRBJ2-3
d_call: NA
v_call: TRBV4-1
clone_size: NA
cdr3_aa: CASSQGTAQHTDTQYF
cdr3_nt: TGCGCCAGCAGCCAAGGGACAGCCCAGCACACAGATACGCAGTATTTT

j_call: TRBJ2-1
d_call: NA
v_call: TRBV7-6
clone_size: NA
cdr3_aa: CASSLDFSYNEQFF
cdr3_nt: TGTGCCAGCAGCCTGGACTTCTCCTACAATGAGCAGTTCTTC

j_call: TRBJ1-4
d_call: NA
v_call: TRBV11-1
clone_size: NA
cdr3_aa: CASSPRTAANEKLFF
cdr3_nt: TGTGCCAGCAGCCCCCGGACAGCGGCTAATGAAAAACTGTTTTTT

j_call: TRBJ2-7
d_call: TRBD1
v_call: TRBV29-1
clone_size: NA
cdr3_aa: CSVTNRTGSYEQYF
cdr3_nt: TGCAGCGTGACCAACCGGACAGGGTCCTACGAGCAGTACTTC

j_call: TRBJ2-3
d_call: TRBD2
v_call: TRBV9
clone_size: NA
cdr3_aa: CASSVAGGRDTDTQYF
cdr3_nt: TGTGCCAGCAGCGTAGCTGGAGGGAGGGACACAGATACGCAGTATTTT

j_call: TRBJ1-1
d_call: TRBD1
v_call: TRBV3-1/TRBV3-2
clone_size: NA
cdr3_aa: CASSQVQGATEAFF
cdr3_nt: TGTGCCAGCAGCCAAGTTCAGGGGGCTACTGAAGCTTTCTTT

j_call: TRBJ2-7
d_call: TRBD2
v_call: TRBV27
clone_size: NA
cdr3_aa: CASTRLAGVGEQYF
cdr3_nt: TGTGCCAGCACCAGACTAGCGGGAGTGGGGGAGCAGTACTTC

j_call: TRBJ2-7
d_call: NA
v_call: TRBV4-3
clone_size: NA
cdr3_aa: CASSQDRPGTLYEQYF
cdr3_nt: TGCGCCAGCAGCCAAGATCGGCCCGGGACTCTATACGAGCAGTACTTC

j_call: TRBJ2-3
d_call: TRBD2
v_call: TRBV6-5
clone_size: few
cdr3_aa: CASSILAGGTDTQYF
cdr3_nt: TGTGCCAGCAGCATACTAGCGGGAGGGACAGATACGCAGTATTTT

j_call: TRBJ2-2
d_call: TRBD1
v_call: TRBV6-1
clone_size: NA
cdr3_aa: CASSDTGGGRELFF
cdr3_nt: TGTGCCAGCAGTGATACAGGGGGCGGTCGGGAGCTGTTTTTT

j_call: TRBJ2-1
d_call: TRBD2
v_call: TRBV23-1
clone_size: NA
cdr3_aa: CASSPPGLGEEIDEQFF
cdr3_nt: TGCGCCAGCAGTCCGCCGGGACTAGGGGAGGAAATCGATGAGCAGTTCTTC

j_call: TRBJ1-2
d_call: TRBD1
v_call: TRBV10-3
clone_size: once
cdr3_aa: CATAGQLTNYGYTF
cdr3_nt: TGTGCCACGGCGGGACAGCTCACCAACTATGGCTACACCTTC

j_call: TRBJ2-5
d_call: TRBD2
v_call: TRBV12-3/TRBV12-4
clone_size: NA
cdr3_aa: CASGLGGTQYF
cdr3_nt: TGTGCCAGCGGACTAGGTGGGACCCAGTACTTC

j_call: TRBJ1-4
d_call: NA
v_call: TRBV28
clone_size: NA
cdr3_aa: CASRLATNEKLFF
cdr3_nt: TGTGCCAGCAGACTTGCAACTAATGAAAAACTGTTTTTT